This paragraph reports one T cell receptor (beta chain). The CDR3 length is 16 residues. Germline V gene lookup returns CDR1 MGHRA and CDR2 YSYEKL. The ends were cut back, 0 bases at V and 1 base at J, with 12 bases in the middle. The data were taken from a study of blood T cell repertoires in COVID-19. Assay used: immunoSEQ multiplex PCR; TCRdb lists only in-frame clones, some missing. The data contain 80,000 or so clones, 70% to 90% of them singletons. Sequenced input: peripheral blood. V is TRBV4-1 and J is TRBJ1-1; D remains unclear. The TCR was taken from a woman aged 60-75 years with acute or convalescent COVID-19. The CDR3 DNA is TGCGCCAGCAGCCAAGAAAAAGTGAGTCCGAACACTGAAGCTTTCTTT. It codes for CASSQEKVSPNTEAFF.